This T cell receptor beta chain comes out of a study of shared clonotypes between healthy human individuals. Notes on the study in general: Clonotype sharing among donors, it was expected, would be affected by sequencing depth. Naive subsets typically showed greater estimated richness than memory subsets. In having few donors, the study represented limited genetic and exposure-history diversity.

Assay runs were performed at deep level. Generated by immunoSEQ multiplex PCR, the TCRdb table keeps only in-frame clones and is missing some. Among 2 million to 2.5 million clones listed, approximately 93% were seen once. This clone is a singleton in its sample. Its matching antigen is unknown. This CDR3 is built from 17 residues. Germline CDR1 and CDR2: SGHDT and YYEEEE. Trimming removed 3 bases at V and 0 bases at J, with 16 bases between. Source material: naive CD4+ T cells from PBMCs. The sample's subset: CD45RA+ positively selected. The sequence was obtained from a man aged 18 to 29 in good health. Some clones in this sample may be carry-over from other donors' samples. The chain has TRBV5-6 and TRBJ1-3, with D possibly matching TRBD1 (6 bases). CDR3 sequence: CASSSGGRKSSGNTIYF. The CDR3 coding sequence is TGTGCCAGCAGCTCGGGGGGGCGGAAGAGCTCTGGAAACACCATATATTTT.